The entry that follows covers one TCR beta chain sequence. Its antigen is not identified. Researchers ran the PCR with 60 Vbeta and 13 Jbeta primers. Here immunoSEQ multiplex PCR was the method, and the copy in TCRdb shows in-frame clones only, minus some. This table has roughly 200,000 clones, just under 80% appearing once. The data originate from a study of cytomegalovirus exposure and HLA in healthy donors. Study results and caveats: Reportedly, HLA-A and HLA-B alleles of most subjects were accurately predicted from TCR beta.

With 3 bases clipped from V and 6 bases from J, the junction kept 17 bases outside the gene matches. This CDR3 is 19 amino acids long. CDR1 SGDLS and CDR2 YYNGEE come from the germline V gene. The sequencing sample was made of PBMCs. The rearrangement uses TRBV9 and TRBJ2-2, with 10 bases aligning to TRBD2. This TCR was sampled from a female donor in good health and CMV-seronegative. CDR3 amino acids: CASSAPGPGLAPNAGELFF. The CDR3 DNA follows: TGTGCCAGCAGCGCCCCAGGGCCGGGACTAGCGCCTAATGCCGGGGAGCTGTTTTTT.